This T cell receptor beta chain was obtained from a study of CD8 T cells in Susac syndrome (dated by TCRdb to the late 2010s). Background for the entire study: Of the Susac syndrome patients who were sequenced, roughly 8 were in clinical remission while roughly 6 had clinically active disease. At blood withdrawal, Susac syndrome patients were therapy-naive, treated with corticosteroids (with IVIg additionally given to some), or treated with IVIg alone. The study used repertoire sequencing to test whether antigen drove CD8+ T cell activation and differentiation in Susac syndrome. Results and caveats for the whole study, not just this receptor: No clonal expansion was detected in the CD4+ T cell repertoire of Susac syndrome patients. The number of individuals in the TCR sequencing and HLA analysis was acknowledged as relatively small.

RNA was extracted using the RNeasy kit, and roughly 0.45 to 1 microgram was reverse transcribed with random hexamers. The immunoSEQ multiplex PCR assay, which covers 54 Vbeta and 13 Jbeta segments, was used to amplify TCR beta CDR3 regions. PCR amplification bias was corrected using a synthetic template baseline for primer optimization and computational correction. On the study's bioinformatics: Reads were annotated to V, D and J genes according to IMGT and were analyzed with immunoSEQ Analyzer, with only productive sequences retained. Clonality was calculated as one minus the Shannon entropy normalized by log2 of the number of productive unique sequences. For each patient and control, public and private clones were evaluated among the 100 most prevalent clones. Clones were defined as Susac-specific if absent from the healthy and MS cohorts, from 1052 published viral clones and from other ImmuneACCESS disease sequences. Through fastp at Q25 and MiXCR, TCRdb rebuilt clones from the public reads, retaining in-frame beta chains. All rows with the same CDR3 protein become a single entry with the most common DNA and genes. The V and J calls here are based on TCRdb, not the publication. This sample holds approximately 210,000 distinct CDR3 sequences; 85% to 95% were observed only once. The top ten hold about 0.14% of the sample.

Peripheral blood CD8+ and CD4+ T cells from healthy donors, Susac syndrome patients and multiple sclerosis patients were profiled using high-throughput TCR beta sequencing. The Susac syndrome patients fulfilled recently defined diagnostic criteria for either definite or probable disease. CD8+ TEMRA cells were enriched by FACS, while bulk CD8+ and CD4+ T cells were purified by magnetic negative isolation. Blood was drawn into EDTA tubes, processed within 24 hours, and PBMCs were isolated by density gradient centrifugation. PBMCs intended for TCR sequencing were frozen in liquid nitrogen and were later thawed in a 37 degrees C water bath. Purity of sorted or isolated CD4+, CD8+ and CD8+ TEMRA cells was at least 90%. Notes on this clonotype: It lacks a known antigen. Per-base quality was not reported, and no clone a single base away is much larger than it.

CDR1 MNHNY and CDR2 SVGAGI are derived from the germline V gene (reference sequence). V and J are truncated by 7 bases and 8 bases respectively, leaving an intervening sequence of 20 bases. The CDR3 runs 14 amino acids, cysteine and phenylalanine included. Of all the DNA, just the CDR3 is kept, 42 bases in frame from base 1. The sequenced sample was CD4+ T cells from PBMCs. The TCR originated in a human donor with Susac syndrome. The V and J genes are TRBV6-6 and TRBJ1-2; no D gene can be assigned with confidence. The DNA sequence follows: TGTGCCAGCACTACGGACGGGTCTGGTGACGGCTACACCTTC. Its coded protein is CASTTDGSGDGYTF.